What follows are 24 T cell receptor beta chains derived from one specimen sequenced in a study of spatial heterogeneity in lung cancer. The time point is: blood at routine non-recurrence follow-up after resection. The study sequenced unsorted whole RNA from tumor, nontumor lung or frozen PBMC. TCRdb recomputed calls from the 5' RACE reads with MiXCR, one row per CDR3 protein. The table includes some 120,000 distinct CDR3 sequences, more than 9% detected once. The sequencing used PBMCs, collected at follow-up. These receptors originate from a male donor with early-stage non-small cell lung cancer.

This chain joins TRBV6-1 and TRBJ1-1; D is ambiguous. V lost 1 base and J 0 bases, leaving 15 bases between the germline ends. CDR3 length equals 17 residues. CDR1 is MNHNS, CDR2 SASEGT, per germline. This CDR3 reads CASSEGLVRPLNTEAFF. The CDR3 DNA follows: TGTGCCAGCAGTGAAGGATTAGTTCGGCCTTTGAACACTGAAGCTTTCTTT.

In this sample, this clonotype turned up many times. The genes are TRBV18 and TRBJ1-1, with TRBD1 matching over 8 bases. This CDR3 is 13 amino acids long. With 1 base clipped from V and 7 bases from J, the junction kept 2 bases outside the gene matches. CDR1 and CDR2 from the germline V gene are KGHSH and LQKENI. CDR3 sequence (DNA): TGTGCCAGCTCACCACGTACAGGGGGTGAAGCTTTCTTT. Encoded protein: CASSPRTGGEAFF.

This clonotype was seen ten or more times. This chain joins TRBV20-1 and TRBJ1-5, with TRBD1 as a possible D gene (5 bases). V shed 4 bases and J shed 5 bases, with 24 bases lying between them. The CDR3 totals 17 residues. Germline values: CDR1 DFQATT, CDR2 SNEGSKA (reference sequence). DNA for the CDR3: TGCAGTGCTATCCGGGACTTAGAGGCCCGGGGCGATCAGCCCCAGCATTTT. Protein sequence: CSAIRDLEARGDQPQHF.

The chain employs TRBV20-1 and TRBJ2-7; D unresolved. The germline gives CDR1 DFQATT, CDR2 SNEGSKA (reference sequence). V lost 0 bases, J lost 0 bases, and 9 bases lay in between. The CDR3 sequence is 14 residues long. The CDR3 is CSARDGSYSYEQYF. CDR3 sequence (DNA): TGCAGTGCTAGAGACGGCAGTTACTCCTACGAGCAGTACTTC.

There are a few counts of this clonotype. The V and J genes are TRBV7-8 and TRBJ1-2; D is unclear. The CDR3 covers 13 residues. Per the germline V gene, CDR1 is SGHVS and CDR2 is FQNEAQ. Between the trimmed V and J ends, which lost 7 bases and 4 bases, there was a span of 13 bases. Here the CDR3 DNA reads TGTGCCAGCACCCGGGGTCCGGGCTATGGCTACACCTTC. This codes for CASTRGPGYGYTF.

The chain couples TRBV20-1 to TRBJ2-7; possible D gene TRBD1, 6 bases. Deletions cut 6 bases from V and 0 bases from J, with 18 bases between. The CDR3 length is 15 residues. Germline V gene sequence: CDR1 DFQATT, CDR2 SNEGSKA (reference sequence). The CDR3 bases are TGCAGTGCCAACAACAGGGAATCGTTCTCCTACGAGCAGTACTTC. It translates to CSANNRESFSYEQYF.

This clonotype was seen at least ten times. This chain links TRBV20-1 with TRBJ1-6; no clear D gene. V lost 3 bases, J lost 6 bases, and 9 bases lay in between. The CDR3 sequence is 13 residues long. CDR1 DFQATT and CDR2 SNEGSKA come from the germline V gene (reference sequence). CDR3 nucleotide sequence: TGCAGTGCTAGGCGTGAGTTTAATTCACCCCTCCACTTT. Translating gives CSARREFNSPLHF.

This clonotype occurred a few times. This chain joins TRBV29-1 and TRBJ2-5; 12 bases align to TRBD1. V dropped 7 bases and J dropped 5; count of bases not matched to a gene: 11. Germline lookup yields CDR1 SQVTM and CDR2 ANQGSEA. The CDR3 totals 15 residues. As DNA, the CDR3 is TGCAGCGGGAGCCACGGGACAGGGGGCGGTGAGACCCAGTACTTC. This gives the protein CSGSHGTGGGETQYF.

This clonotype was observed at least ten times. The gene calls are TRBV7-8 and TRBJ1-5; D is unresolved. The germline V and J ends were trimmed by 5 bases and 4 bases, with 18 bases remaining between them. Germline V gene sequence: CDR1 SGHVS, CDR2 FQNEAQ. The CDR3 totals 16 residues. CDR3 residues: CASSRHRLEPNQPQHF. CDR3 DNA: TGTGCCAGCAGCAGACATCGGCTGGAGCCAAATCAGCCCCAGCATTTT.

The genes are TRBV20-1 and TRBJ1-2; 8 bases agree with TRBD1. Germline V lookup: CDR1 DFQATT, CDR2 SNEGSKA (reference sequence). J was trimmed by 7 bases and V by 6 bases; bases with no gene match: 13. This CDR3 comprises 14 residues. For the CDR3, the DNA is TGCAGTGCGGGACAGGATAACCCCGGGCGTGGCTACACCTTC. Translation gives CSAGQDNPGRGYTF.

The chain uses TRBV7-2 and TRBJ2-5; 13 nucleotides match TRBD2. The ends lost 4 bases at V and 4 bases at J; junction bases unmatched: 6. CDR3 size: 16 residues. Germline CDR1 reads SGHTA; CDR2 reads FQGNSA. The CDR3 protein is CASSSTSGGAGETQYF. The CDR3 DNA reads as TGTGCCAGCAGCTCCACTAGCGGGGGGGCCGGAGAGACCCAGTACTTC.

The chain links TRBV20-1 to TRBJ2-3; possibly TRBD1 or TRBD2 for D (7 bases each). V was trimmed by 0 bases and J by 6 bases, leaving 22 bases between them. The CDR3 is made up of 17 amino acids. Germline CDR1 is DFQATT and CDR2 is SNEGSKA (reference sequence). The CDR3 loop is CSARDPSRGGGKDTQYF. The CDR3 DNA is TGCAGTGCTAGAGATCCCTCCCGGGGAGGGGGCAAGGATACGCAGTATTTT.

Note on this clonotype: Germline is not matched at one junction end, which may reflect a read error. The chain combines TRBV28 with TRBJ2-4; 10 bases match TRBD1. Germline values: CDR1 MDHEN, CDR2 SYDVKM. The CDR3 runs to 12 residues. DNA for the CDR3: TGTGCCAGCAGTTTAAGACAGGGGGCAAGGGACTTC. Residues: CASSLRQGARDF.

This clonotype was recorded only once. V is TRBV4-1 and J is TRBJ2-1; D ambiguous. The V gene's germline CDR1 is MGHRA and CDR2 YSYEKL. CDR3 length: 13 amino acids. Trimming removed 1 base at V and 8 bases at J, with 9 bases between. This CDR3 is CASSQGVVHEQFF. As DNA, the CDR3 is TGCGCCAGCAGCCAAGGGGTTGTCCATGAGCAGTTCTTC.

This clonotype was observed a few times. The chain combines TRBV28 with TRBJ2-3; no reliable D call. The V and J ends lost 6 bases and 5 bases respectively, with 6 bases between them. CDR1 is MDHEN and CDR2 is SYDVKM in the germline V gene. The CDR3 sequence is 11 residues long. CDR3 bases: TGTGCCAGCAGGGGCGGAGATACGCAGTATTTT. This codes for CASRGGDTQYF.

The genes are TRBV24-1 and TRBJ2-3; D not resolved. The V end was cut by 7 bases, the J end by 6 bases, with 13 bases between. CDR3 length: 13 residues. Germline V lookup: CDR1 KGHDR, CDR2 SFDVKD. Here the CDR3 reads CATRNNKGDTQYF. The CDR3 bases are TGTGCCACCAGGAACAACAAGGGTGATACGCAGTATTTT.

The chain recombines TRBV12-3 or TRBV12-4 with TRBJ1-3, with TRBD1 as a possible D gene (6 bases). This CDR3 region has 15 residues. Between the trimmed V and J ends, which lost 5 bases and 0 bases, there was a span of 11 bases. The CDR3 sequence: CASSQDSSSGNTIYF. Written as DNA, the CDR3 is TGTGCCAGCAGTCAGGACAGTTCCTCTGGAAACACCATATATTTT.

This clonotype was seen ten or more times. The V call is TRBV3-1, the J call TRBJ2-1; TRBD2 aligns across 7 bases. This CDR3 contains 16 residues. V shed 1 base and J 3 bases; nucleotides not matched to a gene: 6. Germline CDR1 is LGHDT and CDR2 is YNNKEL (reference sequence). The CDR3 sequence is CASSQVSSGNYNEQFF. DNA for the CDR3: TGTGCCAGCAGCCAAGTTTCTAGCGGTAACTACAATGAGCAGTTCTTC.

This clonotype was recorded many times. The J gene is TRBJ2-6, the V gene TRBV28; D ambiguous. Germline values: CDR1 MDHEN, CDR2 SYDVKM. Deletions cut 7 bases from V and 0 bases from J, with 13 bases between. The CDR3 spans 16 residues. CDR3 in DNA: TGTGCCAGCATCATAGGTGGGGACTCTGGGGCCAACGTCCTGACTTTC. It is translated as CASIIGGDSGANVLTF.

This chain links TRBV28 with TRBJ2-6; no definite D call. V lost 4 bases and J lost 2, with 9 bases in between. This CDR3 has 15 residues. CDR1 is MDHEN and CDR2 is SYDVKM in the germline V gene. The CDR3 coding sequence is TGTGCCAGCAGTTCACAATCCCCTGGGGCCAACGTCCTGACTTTC. Translated, it gives CASSSQSPGANVLTF. The whole variable domain, filled in from reference TRBV28 and TRBJ2-6, reads DVKVTQSSRYLVKRTGEKVFLECVQDMDHENMFWYRQDPGLGLRLIYFSYDVKMKEKGDIPEGYSVSREKKERFSLILESASTNQTSMYLCASSSQSPGANVLTFGAGSRLTVL.

The chain uses TRBV5-5 and TRBJ2-5; D gene uncertain. V was shortened by 1 base and J by 2 bases, with 6 bases between the two germline ends. Germline assignment: CDR1 SGHKS and CDR2 YYEKEE (reference sequence). There are 13 residues in the CDR3. CDR3 bases: TGTGCCAGCAGCTTGTTTCTGCAAGAGACCCAGTACTTC. Its translation is CASSLFLQETQYF.

The rearrangement joins TRBV4-2 to TRBJ1-3, with D perhaps matching TRBD1 (6 bases). CDR1 is LGHNA and CDR2 is YNFKEQ in the germline V gene. Trimming left V 2 bases short and J 4 bases short, with 9 bases between. CDR3 length: 14 amino acids. CDR3 sequence reads: CASSQSGAGNTIYF. CDR3 sequence (DNA): TGTGCCAGCAGCCAATCAGGGGCGGGAAACACCATATATTTT.

This clonotype was observed a handful of times. V and J are TRBV15 and TRBJ2-3; 15 bases map to TRBD2. There are 19 residues in the CDR3. J was trimmed by 4 bases and V by 3 bases; bases with no gene match: 11. Germline loops: CDR1 LNHNV, CDR2 YYDKDF (reference sequence). The CDR3 sequence: CATSSLGLAGGQRPDTQYF. Here the CDR3 DNA reads TGTGCCACCAGCAGCCTCGGACTAGCGGGGGGGCAGCGGCCAGATACGCAGTATTTT.

The rearrangement links TRBV28 to TRBJ1-2; the D gene is possibly TRBD1 (6 bases). This CDR3 comprises 17 residues. With 6 bases removed from V and 4 bases from J, the gap between germline ends came to 24 bases. Germline CDR1 is MDHEN and CDR2 is SYDVKM. CDR3 in DNA: TGTGCCAGCAGCTGGCGGGGGGGCGCAGGGGCCTCCTATGGCTACACCTTC. This sequence encodes CASSWRGGAGASYGYTF.